These 6 T cell receptor beta chains were all obtained from the same sample, sequenced in a study of regulatory T cells in long-lasting Graves disease. Investigators prepared the TCR beta libraries by applying iRepertoire HTBI primers and Arm-PCR of CDR3 regions. TCRdb itself ran the multiplex PCR reads through MiXCR, one entry per CDR3 protein. The sample contains 400,000 to 500,000 distinct CDR3 sequences, about 21% of which appear only once. Regarding time point: persistent/refractory GD, antithyroid drugs over 5 years with positive TRAb. PBMCs were the source of the RNA used for TCR sequencing. The sequenced sample was peripheral blood mononuclear cells (PBMCs), obtained when the disease was refractory, from a patient treated with antithyroid drugs. These receptors were taken from a female donor with Graves disease.

This clonotype was counted many times. The gene calls are TRBV11-2 and TRBJ2-5; D call uncertain. The V end lost 2 bases, the J end lost 1 base, and 8 bases lay between the germline ends. The length of the CDR3 is 14 residues. CDR1 and CDR2 from the germline V gene are SGHAT and FQNNGV. The CDR3 loop reads CASSLSQIQETQYF. The CDR3 nucleotides are TGTGCCAGCAGCTTATCACAGATCCAAGAGACCCAGTACTTC.

By proportion, this clonotype is medium-sized (0.01 to 0.1%). The chain uses TRBV7-6 and TRBJ2-7, with D perhaps TRBD2 (6 bases). This CDR3 contains 15 residues. CDR1 SGHVS and CDR2 FNYEAQ come from the germline V gene. V lost 1 base, J lost 2 bases, and 12 bases lay in between. The CDR3 region has the DNA TGTGCCAGCAGCTTAGAACGCGGGGTCGCCTACGAGCAGTACTTC. Translation gives CASSLERGVAYEQYF.

This clonotype showed up just a few times. This chain joins TRBV20-1 and TRBJ2-7; D gene unclear. This CDR3 region has 11 residues. In germline, CDR1 is DFQATT, CDR2 SNEGSKA (reference sequence). The germline V and J ends were trimmed by 3 bases and 4 bases, with 7 bases remaining between them. The CDR3 DNA reads as TGCAGTGCTAGTCTCGGATACGAGCAGTACTTC. Its protein is CSASLGYEQYF.

This clonotype was seen ten or more times. A read error may account for a junction end that differs from germline. DNA of the CDR3: TGTGCCAGCAGTTTAGACCGAGGGGGCACTGAAGCTTTCTTT. It is translated as CASSLDRGGTEAFF. The V and J genes are TRBV11-2 and TRBJ1-1, with D maybe TRBD1 (6 bases). The CDR3 is 14 amino acids. Germline V gene data show CDR1 as SGHAT and CDR2 as FQNNGV.

This clonotype was observed at least ten times. The rearrangement joins TRBV6-2 or TRBV6-3 to TRBJ1-2; D gene uncertain. CDR1 is MNHEY and CDR2 is SVGEGT in the germline V gene. V dropped 4 bases and J dropped 4 bases, with 7 bases sitting between them. The CDR3 runs to 12 residues. The CDR3 region is CASSSSGYGYTF. In DNA form, the CDR3 reads TGTGCCAGCAGTTCCTCGGGCTATGGCTACACCTTC.

As regards this clonotype: This may be a read error, as it is one base from a much larger clone. This chain links TRBV7-9 with TRBJ2-7; D remains ambiguous. This CDR3 has 14 residues. Germline lookup yields CDR1 SEHNR and CDR2 FQNEAQ (reference sequence). The CDR3 DNA sequence: TGTGCCAGCAGCTATAGGGATGGACGGTACGAGCAGCACTTC. Its protein product is CASSYRDGRYEQHF.